The 13 T cell receptor beta chains below all came from one sample that was sequenced in a study of low-dose radiotherapy and immunotherapy resistance in tumors. TRAV and TRBV primers primed cDNA for both TCRalpha and TCRbeta. The authors ran around 20 PCR cycles to amplify TCRs with a constant-region primer and V-primer adapter. One entry per CDR3 protein, called by TCRdb with MiXCR from the reads. The table includes 70,000 to 95,000 distinct CDR3 sequences, roughly 19% detected once. The time point here: before trial treatment. Material: PBMCs, obtained before treatment. The receptors shown here come from a male donor with prostate cancer.

Ten or more counts support this clonotype. The V and J genes are TRBV6-2 or TRBV6-3 and TRBJ1-5; no clear D. Trimming shortened V by 4 bases and J by 0 bases, and 10 bases separated the two germline ends. Germline lookup yields CDR1 MNHEY and CDR2 SVGEGT. This CDR3 is 15 amino acids long. CDR3 DNA: TGTGCCAGCAGTTCCTGGACGGTTAGCAATCAGCCCCAGCATTTT. The encoded protein is CASSSWTVSNQPQHF.

The chain recombines TRBV6-2 or TRBV6-3 with TRBJ2-7; D possibly corresponds to TRBD1 (5 bases). Germline V CDR1 and CDR2: MNHEY, SVGEGT. This CDR3 is built from 14 residues. Trimming took 6 bases from V and 3 from J, leaving 15 bases between them. The CDR3 DNA is TGTGCCAGCAGCAGCCCAGGGCCCAGCTACGAGCAGTACTTC. It yields the protein CASSSPGPSYEQYF.

The chain combines TRBV12-5 with TRBJ2-7; TRBD1 matches 11 bases. Germline CDR1 LGHNT, CDR2 FRNRAP. The CDR3 has 13 amino acids. V lost 9 bases, J lost 6 bases, and 7 bases stayed unmatched. This CDR3 is CASRPGQGGEQYF. The CDR3 DNA reads as TGTGCTAGCAGACCGGGACAGGGGGGCGAGCAGTACTTC.

This clonotype has only one observation. DNA of the CDR3: TGTGCCAGTAGTAACCCAGGGTCGCGCGAAAAACTGTTTTTT. Translation gives CASSNPGSREKLFF. The chain carries TRBV19 and TRBJ1-4, with D maybe TRBD1 (5 bases). CDR1 and CDR2 (germline): LNHDA, SQIVND (reference sequence). V was trimmed by 4 bases and J by 8 bases, leaving 14 bases between them. The CDR3 consists of 14 residues.

This clonotype was detected many times. The V call is TRBV12-3 or TRBV12-4, the J call TRBJ1-2; 11 bases agree with TRBD1. The CDR3 runs to 14 residues. V lost 6 bases to trimming and J lost 7 bases; unmatched junction nucleotides: 7. The CDR3 DNA reads as TGTGCCAGCAGCCAAGGACAGGGGGCGAGTGGCTACACCTTC. Amino acids: CASSQGQGASGYTF.

This clonotype was observed many times. The rearrangement uses TRBV6-6 and TRBJ2-5; D is unclear. The CDR3 extends over 12 amino acids. Germline values: CDR1 MNHNY, CDR2 SVGAGI (reference sequence). The V end was cut by 6 bases, the J end by 5 bases, with 10 bases between. CDR3 sequence reads: CASRTDGETQYF. The CDR3 nucleotides read TGTGCCAGCAGAACCGACGGGGAGACCCAGTACTTC.

This clonotype was observed at least ten times. This rearrangement joins TRBV18 to TRBJ2-1, with D possibly being TRBD1 (6 bases). The V gene lost 2 bases and the J gene lost 3 bases, with 11 bases spanning the gap. CDR1 is KGHSH, CDR2 LQKENI, per germline. This CDR3 region has 15 residues. CDR3 nucleotide sequence: TGTGCCAGCTCACCAACAGGGTGGGTCTACAATGAGCAGTTCTTC. This encodes CASSPTGWVYNEQFF. Full variable domain (outside the CDR3, taken from reference TRBV18 and TRBJ2-1): NAGVMQNPRHLVRRRGQEARLRCSPMKGHSHVYWYRQLPEEGLKFMVYLQKENIIDESGMPKERFSAEFPKEGPSILRIQQVVRGDSAAYFCASSPTGWVYNEQFFGPGTRLTVL.

This clonotype was counted at least ten times. The V and J genes are TRBV20-1 and TRBJ2-1; weak D call: TRBD1 (5 bases). Looked up from germline, CDR1 is DFQATT and CDR2 is SNEGSKA (reference sequence). With 5 bases removed from V and 0 bases from J, the gap between germline ends came to 17 bases. This CDR3 is built from 16 residues. CDR3 nucleotide sequence: TGCAGTGCTCCCGACGCAGGGCCCAGCTCCTACAATGAGCAGTTCTTC. It encodes CSAPDAGPSSYNEQFF.

This clonotype was seen repeatedly, ten times or more. The chain employs TRBV6-2 or TRBV6-3 and TRBJ1-5; TRBD1 agrees at 8 bases. This CDR3 region has 18 residues. Germline CDR1 reads MNHEY; CDR2 reads SVGEGT. The junction had 9 bases not matched to a gene; V was cut back by 2 bases and J by 0 bases. Here the CDR3 reads CASSYLPPQGASNQPQHF. In DNA form, the CDR3 reads TGTGCCAGCAGTTACCTACCCCCGCAGGGGGCTAGCAATCAGCCCCAGCATTTT.

This clonotype was found a few times. CDR3 DNA: TGCGCCAGCAGGGCTAGCGGGGGGCCCTTCGCAGATACGCAGTATTTT. Amino acids: CASRASGGPFADTQYF. The chain recombines TRBV5-1 with TRBJ2-3; 11 bases line up with TRBD2. This CDR3 region has 16 residues. After removal of 5 bases from V and 4 bases from J, the junction contained 9 bases not matched to a gene. Germline V gives CDR1 SGHRS, CDR2 YFSETQ.

This clonotype occurred a few times. This chain links TRBV20-1 with TRBJ2-7; tentative D call: TRBD2 (6 bases). CDR3 length equals 15 residues. V gave up 3 bases and J gave up 2 bases, with 17 bases separating them. Per the germline V gene, CDR1 is DFQATT and CDR2 is SNEGSKA (reference sequence). The CDR3 DNA follows: TGCAGTGCTAGTGCCCTGGGAGGAGCAACCTACGAGCAGTACTTC. Its protein product is CSASALGGATYEQYF.

Ten or more counts support this clonotype. The gene calls are TRBV10-1 and TRBJ2-5; no reliable D call. In germline, CDR1 is WNHNN, CDR2 SYGVQD (reference sequence). The CDR3 extends over 13 amino acids. V was pared by 0 bases and J by 5 bases, with 7 bases between. The CDR3 DNA follows: TGCGCCAGCAGTGAGTCGGCGGCCGAGACCCAGTACTTC. It specifies CASSESAAETQYF.

There are many counts of this clonotype. J is TRBJ1-1 and V is TRBV11-2, with D unclear. The CDR3 is made up of 15 amino acids. Trimming pared 5 bases from V and 2 bases from J, leaving 15 bases between. Germline V gives CDR1 SGHAT, CDR2 FQNNGV. DNA of the CDR3: TGTGCCAGCAGCCCTCCCGGTAATTTCAACACTGAAGCTTTCTTT. As protein: CASSPPGNFNTEAFF.